One sample yielded the 24 T cell receptor beta chains listed below, sequenced in a study of CD8+CD57+ T cells in acquired aplastic anemia (dated by TCRdb to 2017 to 2018). Data came from an Illumina HiSeq 2000. Genomic DNA was used as template for profiling of TCR beta VDJ combinations and CDR3 sequences. The raw public reads went through TCRdb reprocessing: fastp at Q25, MiXCR clone calling, in-frame beta chains kept. Merged by CDR3 protein, the rows form single entries marked with the most common genes and DNA. The sample includes 160,000 or so distinct CDR3 sequences, with 47% observed a single time. Roughly 2.8% of the sample comes from the top ten. Flow cytometry had shown CD8+CD57+ cell expansion in the patients selected for sequencing. The specimen sequenced was sorted CD4+, CD8+, or CD8+CD57+ T cells (not recorded which) from PBMCs. The receptors come from a human donor with aplastic anemia.

Turning to this clonotype: Possible read error: a much larger clone is one base away. This chain joins TRBV12-3 or TRBV12-4 and TRBJ1-4, with a tentative D call TRBD1 (6 bases). This CDR3 spans 14 amino acids. In nucleotides, the CDR3 is TGTGCCAGCAGTTTCGGGCAGGGGAAGGGAAAACTGTCTTTT. It encodes CASSFGQGKGKLSF.

This clonotype has at least ten counts. The chain joins TRBV27 to TRBJ2-7; D unclear. The germline CDR1 and CDR2 sequences are MNHEY and SMNVEV (reference sequence). The CDR3 sequence is 12 residues long. V lost 4 bases and J lost 0, with 4 bases in between. The DNA of the CDR3 is TGTGCCAGCAGTTCGACCTCCTACGAGCAGTACTTC. Its protein is CASSSTSYEQYF.

Note on this clonotype: No conserved phenylalanine or tryptophan ends this CDR3, so it is likely a read error. This chain uses TRBV19 with TRBJ2-7; TRBD1 agrees at 9 bases. Germline CDR1 reads LNHDA; CDR2 reads SQIVND (reference sequence). V was clipped by 6 bases and J by 2 bases; unmatched bases: 5. The CDR3 is 14 residues long. In DNA, the CDR3 is TGTGCCAGTAGCTCCGGGACAGGGCCCTACGAGCAGTACCTC. Residues: CASSSGTGPYEQYL.

This clonotype was seen a handful of times. The gene calls are TRBV24-1 and TRBJ2-2, with D uncertain. Germline V CDR1 and CDR2: KGHDR, SFDVKD. Trimming left V 1 base short and J 4 bases short, with 9 bases between. This CDR3 comprises 15 residues. DNA for the CDR3: TGTGCCACCAGTGATTTACCACCGCTCACCGGGGAGCTGTTTTTT. Translation gives CATSDLPPLTGELFF.

This rearrangement joins TRBV2 to TRBJ2-1; 9 bases agree with TRBD1. V lost 5 bases to trimming and J lost 1 base; unmatched junction nucleotides: 3. There are 15 residues in the CDR3. CDR1 is SNHLY, CDR2 FYNNEI, per germline. CDR3 DNA: TGTGCCAGCAGTCTGGACAGGGGATCCTACAATGAGCAGTTCTTC. This sequence encodes CASSLDRGSYNEQFF.

This clonotype was detected many times. J is TRBJ2-7 and V is TRBV5-5; D perhaps matches TRBD2 (6 bases). The germline V gene encodes CDR1 SGHKS and CDR2 YYEKEE (reference sequence). This CDR3 region has 14 residues. V lost 4 bases to trimming and J lost 3 bases, with 14 bases between them. CDR3 nucleotide sequence: TGTGCCAGCAGCCAGGGTGGGGGGAGCTACGAGCAGTACTTC. Translating gives CASSQGGGSYEQYF.

The chain combines TRBV10-2 with TRBJ2-5, with D possibly TRBD2 on 6 matching bases. Trimming shortened V by 6 bases and J by 4 bases, and 12 bases separated the two germline ends. The CDR3 spans 13 residues. CDR1 and CDR2 (germline): WSHSY, SAAADI. CDR3: CASRGLGGETQYF. The DNA for the CDR3 is TGCGCCAGCAGGGGACTCGGCGGAGAGACCCAGTACTTC.

This clonotype came up many times. V and J are TRBV25-1 and TRBJ2-7, with a possible D match to TRBD1 (5 bases). Germline V gives CDR1 MGHDK, CDR2 SYGVNS. CDR3 length: 17 amino acids. Trimming left V 8 bases short and J 4 bases short, with 27 bases between. The CDR3 DNA is TGTGCCAGCCGACGCTCCGAACCTAGACAGAGAATTTACGAGCAGTACTTC. Encoded protein: CASRRSEPRQRIYEQYF.

V and J are TRBV15 and TRBJ2-7; TRBD1 is a possible D gene (6 bases). The CDR3 is 17 residues long. Trimming pared 6 bases from V and 2 bases from J, leaving 23 bases between. Germline loops: CDR1 LNHNV, CDR2 YYDKDF (reference sequence). CDR3 nucleotide sequence: TGTGCCACCAGGAGGAGCCTTACCGAGACAGGAGCCTACGAGCAGTACTTC. It yields the protein CATRRSLTETGAYEQYF.

This rearrangement joins TRBV18 to TRBJ2-3, with TRBD1 as a possible D gene (6 bases). The length of the CDR3 is 15 residues. V was clipped by 1 base and J by 4 bases, with 12 bases between them. Germline V gene data show CDR1 as KGHSH and CDR2 as LQKENI. CDR3: CASSPLSGVADTQYF. The CDR3 DNA sequence: TGTGCCAGCTCACCACTCTCAGGGGTTGCAGATACGCAGTATTTT.

Ten or more counts support this clonotype. The CDR3 protein is CASSEAQGYNSPLHF. The CDR3 region has the DNA TGTGCCAGCAGTGAAGCGCAGGGATATAATTCACCCCTCCACTTT. This sequence joins TRBV2 and TRBJ1-6; D is perhaps TRBD1 (5 bases). Germline V gives CDR1 SNHLY, CDR2 FYNNEI. The CDR3 contains 15 residues. The V gene lost 0 bases and the J gene lost 4 bases, with 7 bases spanning the gap.

Only a few counts were recorded for this clonotype. V is TRBV19 and J is TRBJ2-2; 11 bases align to TRBD2. After removal of 10 bases from V and 4 bases from J, the junction contained 8 bases not matched to a gene. The CDR3 has 15 amino acids. Germline CDR1 LNHDA, CDR2 SQIVND (reference sequence). The CDR3 nucleotides are TGTGCCACGGGTAGCGGGGGGGCTGGCACCGGGGAGCTGTTTTTT. This translates into CATGSGGAGTGELFF.

In the case of this clonotype: A read error may be the cause here, since a much bigger clone is one base away. The chain has TRBV29-1 and TRBJ1-3; D uncertain. Germline CDR1 and CDR2: SQVTM and ANQGSEA. The CDR3 runs to 11 residues. The CDR3 loop is CGVGGGNTIYF. Written as DNA, the CDR3 is TGCGGCGTTGGTGGCGGAAACACCATATATTTT.

This clonotype was counted at least ten times. This chain uses TRBV20-1 with TRBJ2-1; 14 bases agree with TRBD2. V lost 5 bases, J lost 8 bases, and 11 bases stayed unmatched. Per germline, CDR1 DFQATT and CDR2 SNEGSKA (reference sequence). The CDR3 has 16 amino acids. CDR3 nucleotides: TGCAGTGCTTTTCGACTAGCGGGAGGGCCCGGGGATGAGCAGTTCTTC. Its protein is CSAFRLAGGPGDEQFF.

The genes are TRBV12-3 or TRBV12-4 and TRBJ2-1; tentative D call: TRBD2 (5 bases). The CDR3 totals 15 residues. With 1 base removed from V and 10 bases from J, the gap between germline ends came to 17 bases. The CDR3 bases are TGTGCCAGCAGTTTAGAAGGACTGAGACGGGGAGAGCAGTTCTTC. Amino acid sequence: CASSLEGLRRGEQFF.

CDR3 loop: CASSELQGDDQPQHF. The CDR3 nucleotides read TGCGCCAGCAGTGAATTACAGGGTGACGATCAGCCCCAGCATTTT. V gene TRBV10-2 combines with J gene TRBJ1-5; maybe TRBD1 (6 bases). Per the germline V gene, CDR1 is WSHSY and CDR2 is SAAADI. This CDR3 spans 15 amino acids. Deletions cut 3 bases from V and 5 bases from J, with 14 bases between.

This clonotype was seen at least ten times. The rearrangement links TRBV20-1 to TRBJ1-1, with 8 bases identical to TRBD1. V gave up 5 bases and J gave up 0 bases; unmatched junction bases: 8. This CDR3 contains 15 residues. The germline V gene has CDR1 DFQATT and CDR2 SNEGSKA (reference sequence). CDR3 bases: TGCAGTGCTTCCCGACAGGGGCTATTGAACACTGAAGCTTTCTTT. Translating gives CSASRQGLLNTEAFF.

This chain joins TRBV10-3 and TRBJ2-5; D is possibly TRBD1 or TRBD2 (7 bases each). CDR3 length equals 16 residues. The V and J ends lost 0 bases and 9 bases respectively, with 20 bases between them. CDR1 and CDR2 (germline): ENHRY, SYGVKD. The CDR3 DNA sequence: TGTGCCATCAGTGAGTCAGTCAGGGGGAGGGTTCAGCCCCAGTACTTC. This codes for CAISESVRGRVQPQYF.

In this sample, this clonotype turned up many times. CDR3 loop: CSGAGLAANEQFF. Here the CDR3 DNA reads TGCAGTGGTGCGGGACTAGCGGCCAATGAGCAGTTCTTC. The chain combines TRBV20-1 with TRBJ2-1, with TRBD2 identical over 11 bases. This CDR3 region has 13 residues. J was trimmed by 6 bases and V by 7 bases; bases with no gene match: 5. The germline gives CDR1 DFQATT, CDR2 SNEGSKA (reference sequence).

Details on this clonotype: The final CDR3 position lacks the conserved phenylalanine or tryptophan, pointing to a likely read error. The rearrangement links TRBV4-1 to TRBJ1-2; unclear D gene. The V end was cut by 1 base, the J end by 3 bases, with 9 bases between. The CDR3 contains 14 residues. Germline assignment: CDR1 MGHRA and CDR2 YSYEKL. The CDR3 is CASSQGYCDYGYTL. The CDR3 DNA reads as TGCGCCAGCAGCCAAGGGTACTGCGACTATGGCTACACCCTC.

This clonotype showed up many times. The chain combines TRBV11-3 with TRBJ1-1; D remains ambiguous. Trimming took 5 bases from V and 8 from J, leaving 12 bases between them. CDR3 length: 12 residues. Germline loops: CDR1 SGHNT, CDR2 YENEEA. Here the CDR3 reads CASSPKGREAFF. The CDR3 DNA sequence: TGTGCCAGCAGCCCCAAAGGCCGGGAAGCTTTCTTT.

This clonotype was picked up many times. The chain combines TRBV5-1 with TRBJ2-3; D is unresolved. Germline CDR1 and CDR2: SGHRS and YFSETQ. Trimming removed 0 bases from V and 2 bases from J, with 13 bases in between. This CDR3 is 16 amino acids long. The CDR3 coding sequence is TGCGCCAGCAGCTTGGTGACGCAGCCTGACACAGATACGCAGTATTTT. Amino acids: CASSLVTQPDTDTQYF.

This clonotype is a singleton in its sample. The chain joins TRBV15 to TRBJ2-7; TRBD2 matches at 9 bases. CDR1 and CDR2 (germline): LNHNV, YYDKDF (reference sequence). V was clipped by 5 bases and J by 5 bases; unmatched bases: 13. This CDR3 is built from 16 residues. This CDR3 is CATSWPPGTSRNEQYF. DNA of the CDR3: TGTGCCACCAGCTGGCCCCCCGGGACTAGCAGGAACGAGCAGTACTTC. The full variable domain, with the rest looked up from reference TRBV15 and TRBJ2-7, is DAMVIQNPRYQVTQFGKPVTLSCSQTLNHNVMYWYQQKSSQAPKLLFHYYDKDFNNEADTPDNFQSRRPNTSFCFLDIRSPGLGDTAMYLCATSWPPGTSRNEQYFGPGTRLTVT.

Ten or more counts support this clonotype. The V call is TRBV6-1, the J call TRBJ2-7, with D perhaps being TRBD1 or TRBD2 (5 bases each). Germline V gene sequence: CDR1 MNHNS, CDR2 SASEGT. V lost 4 bases to trimming and J lost 0 bases, with 13 bases between them. The CDR3 covers 15 residues. CDR3 loop: CASSALGDGSYEQYF. CDR3 DNA sequence: TGTGCCAGCAGTGCCCTTGGGGACGGCTCCTACGAGCAGTACTTC.